The sequence of this T cell receptor (beta chain) was determined in a study of human T cells and chemical hapten exposure. Overall study: Patches with 0.01% DPC went on the upper back, and the tests were read at 6 days. Mainly, slight library volume differences in the pool made TCR yields vary.

The length of the CDR3 is 13 residues. V dropped 7 bases and J dropped 3 bases, with 10 bases sitting between them. From germline, CDR1 is ENHRY and CDR2 SYGVKD. TCRdb re-called the RACE reads through MiXCR, storing one row per CDR3 protein. The table has 300,000 to 400,000 distinct CDR3 sequences, about 5.1% seen once. This sample's time point: pre-sensitization, week 0. Treatment indicated: therapeutic diphenylcyclopropenone sensitization with weekly scalp DPC. The specimen comprised whole blood, sampled in connection with sensitization to the hapten diphenylcyclopropenone (DPC). This TCR was recovered from a woman aged 50 to 65 with alopecia areata. Some clones in this sample may be carry-over from other donors' samples. The chain recombines TRBV10-3 with TRBJ2-1, with a possible D match to TRBD2 (5 bases). The CDR3 spells CAITTNNYNEQFF. The DNA for the CDR3 is TGTGCCATCACGACTAACAACTACAATGAGCAGTTCTTC.